This record covers a single T cell receptor beta chain. The record originates from a study of cytomegalovirus exposure and HLA in healthy donors. Study information: Findings of an earlier analysis included 110 million or so unique TCR beta sequences from some 190 million T cells.

The PCR was carried out with 60 Vbeta primers and 13 Jbeta primers. Repertoires were generated with immunoSEQ multiplex PCR, while TCRdb's copy carries only in-frame clones and drops some. This repertoire shows about 180,000 clones, around 80% found once; its top ten account for 1.9%. Trimming stripped 1 base from V and 15 bases from J, with 22 bases between. CDR3 length equals 15 residues. In germline, CDR1 is SGHVS, CDR2 FQNEAQ. This receptor was obtained from a woman in her twenties or thirties in good health and CMV-seronegative. Sequenced material: PBMCs. The chain recombines TRBV7-8 with TRBJ2-1; TRBD2 is a possible D gene (7 bases). The CDR3 region is CASSLERVGGGLGFF. As DNA, the CDR3 is TGTGCCAGCAGCTTAGAAAGGGTGGGCGGGGGCCTAGGGTTCTTC.